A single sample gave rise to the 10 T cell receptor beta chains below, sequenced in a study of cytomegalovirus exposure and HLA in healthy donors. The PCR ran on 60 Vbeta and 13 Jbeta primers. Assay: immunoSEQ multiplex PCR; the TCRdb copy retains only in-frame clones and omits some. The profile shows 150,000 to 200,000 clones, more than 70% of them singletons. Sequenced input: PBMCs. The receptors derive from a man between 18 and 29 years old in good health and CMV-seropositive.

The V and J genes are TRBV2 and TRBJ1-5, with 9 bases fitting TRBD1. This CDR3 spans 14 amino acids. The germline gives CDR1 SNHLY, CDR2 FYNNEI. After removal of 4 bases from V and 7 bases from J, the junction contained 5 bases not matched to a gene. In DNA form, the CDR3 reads TGTGCCAGCAGTGGGGACAGGGTCAACCAGCCCCAGCATTTT. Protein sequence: CASSGDRVNQPQHF.

CDR3 coding DNA: TGTGCCAGCAGCTATTACCCGGGACAGGGTTTGTTCTTC. Its protein product is CASSYYPGQGLFF. The rearrangement links TRBV5-4 to TRBJ2-1; 9 bases agree with TRBD1. The germline gives CDR1 SGHNT, CDR2 YYREEE (reference sequence). With 3 bases clipped from V and 15 bases from J, the junction kept 10 bases outside the gene matches. The CDR3 length is 13 residues.

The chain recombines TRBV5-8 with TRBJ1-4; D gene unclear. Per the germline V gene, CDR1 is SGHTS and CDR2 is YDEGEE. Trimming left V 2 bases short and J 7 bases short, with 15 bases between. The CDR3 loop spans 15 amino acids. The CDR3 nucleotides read TGTGCCAGCAGCTTCCCGACCCTAAACAGTGAAAAACTGTTTTTT. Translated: CASSFPTLNSEKLFF.

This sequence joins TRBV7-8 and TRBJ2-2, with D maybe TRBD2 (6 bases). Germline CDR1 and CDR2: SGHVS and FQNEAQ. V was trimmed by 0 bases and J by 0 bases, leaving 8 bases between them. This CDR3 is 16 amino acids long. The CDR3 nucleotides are TGTGCCAGCAGCTTAGCGGCGGGATCGAACACCGGGGAGCTGTTTTTT. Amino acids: CASSLAAGSNTGELFF.

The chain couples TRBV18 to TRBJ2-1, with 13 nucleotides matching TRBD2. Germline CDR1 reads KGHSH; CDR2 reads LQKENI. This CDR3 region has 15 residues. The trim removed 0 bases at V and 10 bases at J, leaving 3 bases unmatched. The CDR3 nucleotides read TGTGCCAGCTCACCACCGCCACTAGCGGGAGGGGAGCAGTTCTTC. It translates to CASSPPPLAGGEQFF. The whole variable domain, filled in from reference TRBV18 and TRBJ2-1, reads NAGVMQNPRHLVRRRGQEARLRCSPMKGHSHVYWYRQLPEEGLKFMVYLQKENIIDESGMPKERFSAEFPKEGPSILRIQQVVRGDSAAYFCASSPPPLAGGEQFFGPGTRLTVL.

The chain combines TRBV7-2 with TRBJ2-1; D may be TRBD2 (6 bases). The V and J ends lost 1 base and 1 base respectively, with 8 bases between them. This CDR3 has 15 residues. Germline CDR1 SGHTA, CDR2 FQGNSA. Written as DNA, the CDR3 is TGTGCCAGCAGCTTAGTAAGCGGGTCCTACAATGAGCAGTTCTTC. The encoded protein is CASSLVSGSYNEQFF. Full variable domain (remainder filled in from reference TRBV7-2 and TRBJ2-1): GAGVSQSPSNKVTEKGKDVELRCDPISGHTALYWYRQSLGQGLEFLIYFQGNSAPDKSGLPSDRFSAERTGGSVSTLTIQRTQQEDSAVYLCASSLVSGSYNEQFFGPGTRLTVL.

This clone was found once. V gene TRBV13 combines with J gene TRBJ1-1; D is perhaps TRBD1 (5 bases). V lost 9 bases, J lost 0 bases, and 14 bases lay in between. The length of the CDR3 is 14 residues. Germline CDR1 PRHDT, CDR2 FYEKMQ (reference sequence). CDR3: CASSTARMNTEAFF. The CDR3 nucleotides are TGTGCCAGTTCGACAGCCAGAATGAACACTGAAGCTTTCTTT.

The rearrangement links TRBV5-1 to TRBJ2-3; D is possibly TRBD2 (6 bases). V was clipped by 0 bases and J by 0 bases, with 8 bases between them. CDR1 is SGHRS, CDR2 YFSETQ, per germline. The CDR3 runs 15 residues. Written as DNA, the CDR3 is TGCGCCAGCAGCTTGGTCGGGACTAGCACAGATACGCAGTATTTT. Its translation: CASSLVGTSTDTQYF.

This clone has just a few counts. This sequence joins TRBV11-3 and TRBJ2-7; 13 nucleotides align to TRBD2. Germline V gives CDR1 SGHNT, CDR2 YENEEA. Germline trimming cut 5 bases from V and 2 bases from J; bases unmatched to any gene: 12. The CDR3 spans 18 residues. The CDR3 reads CASSRIRTSGREPYEQYF. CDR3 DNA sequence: TGTGCCAGCAGCCGTATAAGGACTAGCGGGAGAGAGCCCTACGAGCAGTACTTC.

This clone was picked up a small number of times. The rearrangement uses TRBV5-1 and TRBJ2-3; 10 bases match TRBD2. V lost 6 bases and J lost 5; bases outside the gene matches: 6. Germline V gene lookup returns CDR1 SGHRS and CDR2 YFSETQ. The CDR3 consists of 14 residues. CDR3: CASNPGLARDTQYF. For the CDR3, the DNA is TGCGCCAGCAATCCGGGACTAGCGAGAGATACGCAGTATTTT. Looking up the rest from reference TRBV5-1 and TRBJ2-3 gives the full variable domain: KAGVTQTPRYLIKTRGQQVTLSCSPISGHRSVSWYQQTPGQGLQFLFEYFSETQRNKGNFPGRFSGRQFSNSRSEMNVSTLELGDSALYLCASNPGLARDTQYFGPGTRLTVL.